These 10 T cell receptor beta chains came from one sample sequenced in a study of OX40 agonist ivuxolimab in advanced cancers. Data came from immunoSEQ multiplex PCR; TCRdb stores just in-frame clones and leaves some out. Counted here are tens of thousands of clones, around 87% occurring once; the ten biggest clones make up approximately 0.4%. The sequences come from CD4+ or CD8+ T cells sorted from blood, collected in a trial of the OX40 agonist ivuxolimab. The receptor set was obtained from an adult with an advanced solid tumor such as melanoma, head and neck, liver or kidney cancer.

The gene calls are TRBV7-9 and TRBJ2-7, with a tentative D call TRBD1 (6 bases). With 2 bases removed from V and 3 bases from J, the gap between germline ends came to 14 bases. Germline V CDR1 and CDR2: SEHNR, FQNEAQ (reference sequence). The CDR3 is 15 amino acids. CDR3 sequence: CASSLFRDTNYEQYF. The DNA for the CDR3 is TGTGCCAGCAGCTTATTCCGGGACACTAACTACGAGCAGTACTTC. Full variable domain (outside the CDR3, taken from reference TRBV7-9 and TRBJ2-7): DTGVSQNPRHKITKRGQNVTFRCDPISEHNRLYWYRQTLGQGPEFLTYFQNEAQLEKSRLLSDRFSAERPKGSFSTLEIQRTEQGDSAMYLCASSLFRDTNYEQYFGPGTRLTVT.

The CDR3 bases are TGTGCCAGCAGCTTGGGCTCAACGAGGGGCAATCAGCCCCAGCATTTT. Protein sequence: CASSLGSTRGNQPQHF. The chain carries TRBV5-5 and TRBJ1-5, with D hard to call. Germline V gene sequence: CDR1 SGHKS, CDR2 YYEKEE (reference sequence). Between the trimmed V and J ends, which lost 0 bases and 2 bases, there was a span of 12 bases. The CDR3 loop spans 16 amino acids.

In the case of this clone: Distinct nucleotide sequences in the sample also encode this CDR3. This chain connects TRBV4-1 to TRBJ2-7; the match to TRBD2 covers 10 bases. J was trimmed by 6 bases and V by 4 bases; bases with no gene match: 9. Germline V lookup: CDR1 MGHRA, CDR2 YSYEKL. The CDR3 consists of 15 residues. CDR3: CASSPDSGGPGEQYF. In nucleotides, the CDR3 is TGCGCCAGCAGCCCAGATAGCGGGGGGCCGGGCGAGCAGTACTTC.

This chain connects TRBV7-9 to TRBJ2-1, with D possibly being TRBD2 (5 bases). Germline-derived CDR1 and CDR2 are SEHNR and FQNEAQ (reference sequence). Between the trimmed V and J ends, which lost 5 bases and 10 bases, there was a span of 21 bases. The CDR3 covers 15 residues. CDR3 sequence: CASSPTGGVAGEQFF. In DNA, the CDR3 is TGTGCCAGCAGCCCCACCGGAGGAGTTGCGGGCGAGCAGTTCTTC. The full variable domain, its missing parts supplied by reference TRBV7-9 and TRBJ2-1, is DTGVSQNPRHKITKRGQNVTFRCDPISEHNRLYWYRQTLGQGPEFLTYFQNEAQLEKSRLLSDRFSAERPKGSFSTLEIQRTEQGDSAMYLCASSPTGGVAGEQFFGPGTRLTVL.

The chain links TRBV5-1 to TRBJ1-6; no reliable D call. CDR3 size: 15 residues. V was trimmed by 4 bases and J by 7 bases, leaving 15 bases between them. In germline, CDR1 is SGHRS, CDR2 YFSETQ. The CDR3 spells CASSLRGVLNSPLHF. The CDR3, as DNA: TGCGCCAGCAGCCTACGGGGAGTCTTAAATTCACCCCTCCACTTT. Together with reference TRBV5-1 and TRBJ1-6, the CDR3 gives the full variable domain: KAGVTQTPRYLIKTRGQQVTLSCSPISGHRSVSWYQQTPGQGLQFLFEYFSETQRNKGNFPGRFSGRQFSNSRSEMNVSTLELGDSALYLCASSLRGVLNSPLHFGNGTRLTVT.

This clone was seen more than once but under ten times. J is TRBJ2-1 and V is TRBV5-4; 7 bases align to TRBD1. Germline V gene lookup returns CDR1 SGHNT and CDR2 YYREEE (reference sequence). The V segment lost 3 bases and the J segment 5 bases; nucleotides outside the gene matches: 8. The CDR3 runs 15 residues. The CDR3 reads CASSSRDRINNEQFF. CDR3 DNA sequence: TGTGCCAGCAGCTCCCGGGACAGAATAAACAATGAGCAGTTCTTC.

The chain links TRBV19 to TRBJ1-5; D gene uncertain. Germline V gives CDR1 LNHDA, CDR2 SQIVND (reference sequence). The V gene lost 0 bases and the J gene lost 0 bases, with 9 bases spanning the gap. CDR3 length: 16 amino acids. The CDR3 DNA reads TGTGCCAGTAGTATAGACGGCCGATATAGCAATCAGCCCCAGCATTTT. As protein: CASSIDGRYSNQPQHF.

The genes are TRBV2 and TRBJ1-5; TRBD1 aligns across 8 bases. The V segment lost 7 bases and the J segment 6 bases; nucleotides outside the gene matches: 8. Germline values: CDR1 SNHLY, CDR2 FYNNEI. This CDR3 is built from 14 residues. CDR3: CASNPGGAGQPQHF. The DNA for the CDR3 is TGTGCCAGCAACCCAGGGGGCGCGGGTCAGCCCCAGCATTTT.

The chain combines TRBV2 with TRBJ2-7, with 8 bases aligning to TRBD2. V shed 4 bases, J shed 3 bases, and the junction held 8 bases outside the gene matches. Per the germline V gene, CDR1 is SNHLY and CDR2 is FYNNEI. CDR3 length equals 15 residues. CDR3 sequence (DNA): TGTGCCAGCAGTGTCCGACTAGCGCCCTTCTACGAGCAGTACTTC. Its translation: CASSVRLAPFYEQYF.

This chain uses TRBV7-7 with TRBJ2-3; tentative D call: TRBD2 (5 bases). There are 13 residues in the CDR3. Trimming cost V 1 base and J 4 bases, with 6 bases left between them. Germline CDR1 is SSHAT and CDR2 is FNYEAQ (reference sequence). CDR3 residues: CASSLVGADTQYF. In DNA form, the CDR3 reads TGTGCCAGCAGCTTAGTCGGGGCAGATACGCAGTATTTT.